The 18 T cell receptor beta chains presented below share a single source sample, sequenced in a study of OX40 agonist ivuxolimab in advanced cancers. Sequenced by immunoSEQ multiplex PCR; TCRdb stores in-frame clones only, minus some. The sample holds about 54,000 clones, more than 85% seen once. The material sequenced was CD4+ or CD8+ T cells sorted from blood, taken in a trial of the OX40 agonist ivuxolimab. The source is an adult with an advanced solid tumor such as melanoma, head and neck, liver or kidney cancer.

The CDR3, as DNA: TGTGCCAGTAGTATCGCCAGGCACACCGGGGAGCTGTTTTTT. Translation gives CASSIARHTGELFF. The chain has TRBV19 and TRBJ2-2; D remains ambiguous. CDR3 size: 14 residues. From germline, CDR1 is LNHDA and CDR2 SQIVND (reference sequence). Trimming pared 3 bases from V and 3 bases from J, leaving 8 bases between.

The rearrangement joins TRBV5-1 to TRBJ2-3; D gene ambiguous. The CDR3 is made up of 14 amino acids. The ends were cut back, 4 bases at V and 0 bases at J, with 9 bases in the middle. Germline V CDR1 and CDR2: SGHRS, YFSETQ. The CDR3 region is CASSGSPSTDTQYF. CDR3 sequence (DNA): TGCGCCAGCAGCGGAAGCCCTAGCACAGATACGCAGTATTTT.

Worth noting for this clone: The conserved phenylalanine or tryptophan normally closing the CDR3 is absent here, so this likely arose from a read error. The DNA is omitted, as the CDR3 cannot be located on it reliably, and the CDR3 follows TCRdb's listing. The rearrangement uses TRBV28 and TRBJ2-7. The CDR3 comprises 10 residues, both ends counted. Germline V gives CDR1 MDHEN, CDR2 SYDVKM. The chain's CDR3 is CASSFTGPTD.

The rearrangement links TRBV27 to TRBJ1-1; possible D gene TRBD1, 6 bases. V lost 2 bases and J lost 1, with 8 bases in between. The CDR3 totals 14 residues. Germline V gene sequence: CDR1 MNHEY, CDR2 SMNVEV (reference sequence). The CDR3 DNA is TGTGCCAGCAGTTTAGTCAGGGGGAACACTGAAGCTTTCTTT. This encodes CASSLVRGNTEAFF.

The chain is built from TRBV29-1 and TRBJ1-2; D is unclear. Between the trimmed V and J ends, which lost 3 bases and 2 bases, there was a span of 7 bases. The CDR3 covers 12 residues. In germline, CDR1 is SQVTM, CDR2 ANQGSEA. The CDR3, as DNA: TGCAGCGTTGAGACCGGGAACTATGGCTACACCTTC. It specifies CSVETGNYGYTF.

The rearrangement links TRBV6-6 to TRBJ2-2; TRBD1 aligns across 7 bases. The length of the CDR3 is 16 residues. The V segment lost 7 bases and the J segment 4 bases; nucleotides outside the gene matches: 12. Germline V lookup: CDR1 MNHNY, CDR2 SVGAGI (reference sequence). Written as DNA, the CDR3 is TGTGCCAGCACCCCCACGAGGGGGCGCGGCACCGGGGAGCTGTTTTTT. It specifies CASTPTRGRGTGELFF.

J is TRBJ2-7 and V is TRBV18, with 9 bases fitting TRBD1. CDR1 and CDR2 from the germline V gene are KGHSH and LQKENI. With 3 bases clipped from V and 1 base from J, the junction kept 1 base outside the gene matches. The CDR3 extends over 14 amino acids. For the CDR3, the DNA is TGTGCCAGCTCACCGGGACAGGGATCCTACGAGCAGTACTTC. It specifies CASSPGQGSYEQYF.

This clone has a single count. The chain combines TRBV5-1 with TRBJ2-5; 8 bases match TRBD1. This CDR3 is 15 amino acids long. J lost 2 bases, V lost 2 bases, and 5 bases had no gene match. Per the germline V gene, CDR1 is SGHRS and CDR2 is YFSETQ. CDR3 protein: CASSFQGAEQETQYF. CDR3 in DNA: TGCGCCAGCAGCTTCCAGGGGGCAGAGCAAGAGACCCAGTACTTC.

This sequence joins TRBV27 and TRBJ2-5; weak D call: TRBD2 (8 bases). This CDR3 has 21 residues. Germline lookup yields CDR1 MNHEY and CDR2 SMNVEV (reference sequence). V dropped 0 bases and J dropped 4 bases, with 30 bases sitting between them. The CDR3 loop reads CASSLSRQGLIAGRGRETQYF. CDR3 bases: TGTGCCAGCAGTTTATCACGACAGGGTCTAATAGCGGGAAGAGGGCGAGAGACCCAGTACTTC.

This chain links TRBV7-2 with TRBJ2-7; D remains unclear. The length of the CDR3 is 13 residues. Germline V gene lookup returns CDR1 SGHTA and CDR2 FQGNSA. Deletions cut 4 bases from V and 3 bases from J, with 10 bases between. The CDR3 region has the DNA TGTGCCAGCAGCTACAGTGTGATCTACGAGCAGTACTTC. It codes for CASSYSVIYEQYF.

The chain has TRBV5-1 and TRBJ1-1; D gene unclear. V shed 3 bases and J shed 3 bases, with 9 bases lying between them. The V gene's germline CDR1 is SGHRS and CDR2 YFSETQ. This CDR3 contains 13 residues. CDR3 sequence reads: CASSSQEYTEAFF. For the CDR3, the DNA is TGCGCCAGCAGCTCCCAAGAATACACTGAAGCTTTCTTT.

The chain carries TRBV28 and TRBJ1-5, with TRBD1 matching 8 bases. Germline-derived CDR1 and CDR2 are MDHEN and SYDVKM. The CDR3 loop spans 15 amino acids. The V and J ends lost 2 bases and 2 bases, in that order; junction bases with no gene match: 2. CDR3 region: CASSLLGQGNQPQHF. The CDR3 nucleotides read TGTGCCAGCAGTTTACTGGGACAGGGCAATCAGCCCCAGCATTTT.

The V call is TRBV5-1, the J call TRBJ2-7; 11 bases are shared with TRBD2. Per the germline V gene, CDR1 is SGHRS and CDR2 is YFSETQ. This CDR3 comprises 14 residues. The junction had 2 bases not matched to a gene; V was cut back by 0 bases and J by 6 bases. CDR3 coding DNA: TGCGCCAGCAGCTTGGTGGGGACTAGCGGCGAGCAGTACTTC. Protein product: CASSLVGTSGEQYF.

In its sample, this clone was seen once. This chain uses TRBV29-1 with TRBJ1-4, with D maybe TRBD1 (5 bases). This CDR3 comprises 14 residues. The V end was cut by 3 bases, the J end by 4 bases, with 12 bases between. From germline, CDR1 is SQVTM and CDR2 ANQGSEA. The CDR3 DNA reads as TGCAGCGTTGATCTACAGGCAAATAATGAAAAACTGTTTTTT. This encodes CSVDLQANNEKLFF.

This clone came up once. Here the CDR3 reads CASSLASGTGGYTF. The CDR3, as DNA: TGCGCCAGCAGCTTGGCCTCGGGGACGGGGGGCTACACCTTC. The rearrangement uses TRBV5-1 and TRBJ1-2; D might be TRBD1 (5 bases). Between the trimmed V and J ends, which lost 0 bases and 8 bases, there was a span of 14 bases. The length of the CDR3 is 14 residues. Germline V CDR1 and CDR2: SGHRS, YFSETQ.

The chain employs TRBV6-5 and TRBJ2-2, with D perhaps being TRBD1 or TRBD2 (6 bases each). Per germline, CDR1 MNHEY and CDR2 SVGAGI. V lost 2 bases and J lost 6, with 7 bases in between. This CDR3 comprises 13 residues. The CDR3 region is CASSYGGPGELFF. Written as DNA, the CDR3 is TGTGCCAGCAGTTACGGGGGGCCCGGGGAGCTGTTTTTT.

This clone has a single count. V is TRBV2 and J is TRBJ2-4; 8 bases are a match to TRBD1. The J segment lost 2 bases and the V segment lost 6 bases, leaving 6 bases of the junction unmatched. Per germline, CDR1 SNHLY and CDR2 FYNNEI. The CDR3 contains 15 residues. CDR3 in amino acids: CASRPTGGSKNIQYF. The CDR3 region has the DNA TGTGCCAGCAGGCCAACAGGGGGTTCCAAAAACATTCAGTACTTC.

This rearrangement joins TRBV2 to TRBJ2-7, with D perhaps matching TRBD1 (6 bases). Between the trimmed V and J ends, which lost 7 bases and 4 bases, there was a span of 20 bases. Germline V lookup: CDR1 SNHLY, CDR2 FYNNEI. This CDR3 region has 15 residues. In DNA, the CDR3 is TGTGCCAGCACTACGGAGCAGGGGTGGAAGTACGAGCAGTACTTC. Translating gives CASTTEQGWKYEQYF.